The clone carrying this TCR beta chain was recorded at least ten times. Its antigen is still unknown. The beta constant-region primer was an equimolar mix of two oligonucleotides covering TRBC1 and TRBC2. TCRdb ran MiXCR on the UMI-ligation and nested PCR reads and lists one entry per CDR3 protein. Of some 100,000 distinct CDR3 sequences in the sample, about 6.5% were seen once. The sample comes from a study of naive and memory T cell subsets. Study results and caveats: Each distinct alpha or beta sequence counts as one clonotype. Over 85% of naive TCR sequences appeared only once after error correction, unlike memory subsets.

Germline CDR1 is DFQATT and CDR2 is SNEGSKA (reference sequence). Deletions cut 1 base from V and 6 bases from J, with 19 bases between. The CDR3 runs 15 residues. Source material: central memory CD4+ T cells from blood. The origin of this receptor is a human donor in good health. The genes are TRBV20-1 and TRBJ2-7; perhaps D is TRBD1 or TRBD2 (6 bases each). CDR3 in amino acids: CSARAHPGAELEQYF. The CDR3 bases are TGCAGTGCTAGAGCCCACCCGGGGGCTGAGCTCGAGCAGTACTTC.